The 9 T cell receptor beta chains reported below all come from one sample, sequenced in a study of T cell repertoires in cytomegalovirus infection. TCRdb redid the calling of the reads with MiXCR, one entry per CDR3 protein. The sample records hundreds of thousands of distinct CDR3 sequences, almost 30% being singletons. The antigens for these receptors are not known. The material was cultured PBMCs, obtained from culture after CMV antigen stimulation. The receptors stem from a human donor in good health (CMV status not recorded). Some clones in this sample may be carry-over from other donors' samples.

CDR3 in DNA: TGTGCCAGCAGCTTAGCGGGGGCCGCCGGGGAGCTGTTTTTT. Protein: CASSLAGAAGELFF. The rearrangement uses TRBV11-2 and TRBJ2-2, with D perhaps TRBD1 or TRBD2 (6 bases each). The CDR3 consists of 14 residues. The V and J ends lost 1 base and 6 bases respectively, with 9 bases between them. The V gene's germline CDR1 is SGHAT and CDR2 FQNNGV.

The J gene is TRBJ1-2, the V gene TRBV11-2; D unresolved. Looked up from germline, CDR1 is SGHAT and CDR2 is FQNNGV. This CDR3 has 13 residues. With 1 base removed from V and 6 bases from J, the gap between germline ends came to 9 bases. CDR3 amino acids: CASSLGLRHGYTF. CDR3 nucleotides: TGTGCCAGCAGCTTAGGGCTCCGCCATGGCTACACCTTC.

This clonotype was observed a few times. The chain links TRBV10-2 to TRBJ1-1, with D possibly matching TRBD1 (5 bases). There are 15 residues in the CDR3. Looked up from germline, CDR1 is WSHSY and CDR2 is SAAADI. V gave up 5 bases and J gave up 3 bases, with 16 bases separating them. CDR3 DNA sequence: TGCGCCAGCAGTAAACGGGACGCAGGATACACTGAAGCTTTCTTT. The encoded protein is CASSKRDAGYTEAFF.

In its sample, this clonotype was seen a few times. The chain employs TRBV11-2 and TRBJ1-3; a possible D gene is TRBD1 (6 bases). This CDR3 contains 15 residues. Germline CDR1 SGHAT, CDR2 FQNNGV. With 4 bases removed from V and 4 bases from J, the gap between germline ends came to 14 bases. The CDR3, as DNA: TGTGCCAGCAGCTCCCAGGGGACGGCGGGAAACACCATATATTTT. This sequence encodes CASSSQGTAGNTIYF.

The chain uses TRBV2 and TRBJ2-7; 9 bases match TRBD2. The germline V gene has CDR1 SNHLY and CDR2 FYNNEI. The trim removed 6 bases at V and 2 bases at J, leaving 8 bases unmatched. The CDR3 sequence is 15 residues long. Written as DNA, the CDR3 is TGTGCCAGCAGGGGGAGGCTAGCGGGAACCTACGAGCAGTACTTC. Protein: CASRGRLAGTYEQYF.

The CDR3 is CASEGGFSTDTQYF. DNA of the CDR3: TGTGCCAGTGAAGGAGGATTTAGCACAGATACGCAGTATTTT. The J gene is TRBJ2-3, the V gene TRBV12-3 or TRBV12-4; D is perhaps TRBD2 (5 bases). There are 14 residues in the CDR3. V was shortened by 9 bases and J by 0 bases, with 13 bases between the two germline ends.

This chain joins TRBV20-1 and TRBJ1-5; D is ambiguous. Germline CDR1 and CDR2: DFQATT and SNEGSKA (reference sequence). The CDR3 covers 14 residues. V lost 3 bases, J lost 0 bases, and 9 bases lay in between. In nucleotides, the CDR3 is TGCAGTGCTAGGAGGGTTGATAGCAATCAGCCCCAGCATTTT. It translates to CSARRVDSNQPQHF.

This clonotype has at least ten counts. This chain links TRBV11-3 with TRBJ2-3, with D uncertain. Germline V gene sequence: CDR1 SGHNT, CDR2 YENEEA. V lost 2 bases and J 0 bases, leaving 3 bases between the germline ends. The length of the CDR3 is 13 residues. CDR3 in DNA: TGTGCCAGCAGCTTACCGAGCACAGATACGCAGTATTTT. Amino acid sequence: CASSLPSTDTQYF.

This clonotype was seen a few times. The rearrangement links TRBV18 to TRBJ1-2; D call uncertain. Trimming removed 2 bases at V and 7 bases at J, with 5 bases between. Germline V CDR1 and CDR2: KGHSH, LQKENI. The CDR3 loop spans 11 amino acids. The CDR3 sequence: CASSPGLGYTF. CDR3 sequence (DNA): TGTGCCAGCTCACCAGGTCTTGGCTACACCTTC.